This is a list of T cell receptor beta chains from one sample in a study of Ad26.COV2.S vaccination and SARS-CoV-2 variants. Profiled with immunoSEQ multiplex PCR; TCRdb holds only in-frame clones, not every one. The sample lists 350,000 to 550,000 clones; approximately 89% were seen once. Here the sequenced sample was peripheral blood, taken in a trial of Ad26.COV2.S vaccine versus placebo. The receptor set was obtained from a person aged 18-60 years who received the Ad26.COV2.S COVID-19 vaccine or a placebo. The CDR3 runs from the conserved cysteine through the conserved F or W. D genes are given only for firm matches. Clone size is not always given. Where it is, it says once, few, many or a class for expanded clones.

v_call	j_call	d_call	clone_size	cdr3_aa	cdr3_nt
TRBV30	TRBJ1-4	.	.	CAWAKGTARIKVFF	.
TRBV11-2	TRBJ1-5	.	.	CASSWSGVSSPQHF	TGTGCCAGCAGCTGGTCGGGAGTCTCTTCTCCCCAGCATTTT
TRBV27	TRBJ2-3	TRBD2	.	CASSLPAGGFSTDTQYF	TGTGCCAGCAGTTTACCGGCGGGGGGCTTTAGCACAGATACGCAGTATTTT
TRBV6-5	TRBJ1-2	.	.	CASTPQDYYGYTF	TGTGCCAGCACCCCTCAGGATTACTATGGCTACACCTTC
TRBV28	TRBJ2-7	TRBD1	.	CASYGTGENGEQYF	TGTGCCAGCTACGGGACAGGGGAGAATGGCGAGCAGTACTTC
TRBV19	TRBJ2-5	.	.	CASSISWFEETQYF	TGTGCCAGTAGTATCTCGTGGTTCGAGGAGACCCAGTACTTC
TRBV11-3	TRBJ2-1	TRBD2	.	CASSPGIGKREINEQFF	TGTGCCAGCAGCCCAGGTATCGGGAAGCGGGAGATCAATGAGCAGTTCTTC
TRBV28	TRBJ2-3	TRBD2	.	CASSLSRGGAWDTQYF	TGTGCCAGCAGTTTGTCACGCGGGGGGGCCTGGGATACGCAGTATTTT
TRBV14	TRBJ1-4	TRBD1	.	CASSPLQGWAEKLFF	TGTGCCAGCAGCCCCTTACAGGGGTGGGCCGAAAAACTGTTTTTT
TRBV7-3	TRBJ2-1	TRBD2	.	CASSLLAGEDEQFF	TGTGCCAGCAGCCTACTAGCGGGAGAGGATGAGCAGTTCTTC
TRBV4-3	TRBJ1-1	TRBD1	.	CASSQGDRMNTEAFF	TGCGCCAGCAGCCAAGGGGACAGGATGAACACTGAAGCTTTCTTT
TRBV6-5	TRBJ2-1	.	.	CASSLRDGSYNEQFF	TGTGCCAGCAGCCTAAGGGATGGCTCCTACAATGAGCAGTTCTTC
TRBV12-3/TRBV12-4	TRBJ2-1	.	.	CASSPKRLSEQFF	TGTGCCAGCAGTCCGAAACGGCTTTCGGAGCAGTTCTTC
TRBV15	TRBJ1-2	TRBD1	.	CATSRKTGPRDYGYTF	TGTGCCACCAGCAGAAAGACAGGGCCACGGGACTATGGCTACACCTTC
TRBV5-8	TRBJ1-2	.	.	CASSPNYGYTF	TGTGCCAGCAGCCCAAACTATGGCTACACCTTC
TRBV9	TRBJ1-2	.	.	CASSVGGPLANYGYTF	TGTGCCAGCAGCGTAGGGGGGCCGTTAGCTAACTATGGCTACACCTTC
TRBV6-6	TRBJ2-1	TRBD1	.	CASSPPRDRIKQFF	TGTGCCAGCAGCCCCCCCCGGGACAGGATAAAGCAGTTCTTC
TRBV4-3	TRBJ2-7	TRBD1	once	CASSQDQTGEAFEQYF	TGCGCCAGCAGCCAAGATCAGACAGGGGAGGCTTTCGAGCAGTACTTC
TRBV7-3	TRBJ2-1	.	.	CASSLTPEDAGGNEQFF	TGTGCCAGCAGCTTAACCCCAGAAGATGCTGGGGGCAATGAGCAGTTCTTC
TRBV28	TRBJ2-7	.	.	CASTLVGGDEQYF	TGTGCCAGCACCCTCGTGGGGGGCGACGAGCAGTACTTC
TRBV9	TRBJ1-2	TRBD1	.	CASSPTQTGVYGYTF	TGTGCCAGCAGCCCCACTCAGACAGGGGTCTATGGCTACACCTTC
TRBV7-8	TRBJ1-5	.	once	CASSRGRTNQPQHF	TGTGCCAGCAGCCGAGGTAGGACCAATCAGCCCCAGCATTTT
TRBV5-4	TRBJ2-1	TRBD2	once	CASSWGLAGGRPYNEQFF	TGTGCCAGCAGTTGGGGACTAGCGGGAGGGAGACCCTACAATGAGCAGTTCTTC
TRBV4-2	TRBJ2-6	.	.	CASRIDSVGANVLTF	TGTGCCAGCAGAATTGACTCCGTAGGGGCCAACGTCCTGACTTTC
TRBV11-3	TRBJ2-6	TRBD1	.	CASSNRDRGPGANVLTF	TGTGCCAGCAGCAACCGGGACAGGGGGCCTGGGGCCAACGTCCTGACTTTC
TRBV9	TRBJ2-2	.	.	CASSVAVKGNTGELFF	TGTGCCAGCAGCGTAGCTGTAAAGGGGAACACCGGGGAGCTGTTTTTT
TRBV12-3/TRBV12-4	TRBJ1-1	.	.	CASRRTPVIEAFF	TGTGCCAGCCGACGGACCCCCGTCATTGAAGCTTTCTTT
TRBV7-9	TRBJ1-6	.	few	CASSRESSYNSPLHF	TGTGCCAGCAGCAGGGAGAGCTCCTATAATTCACCCCTCCACTTT
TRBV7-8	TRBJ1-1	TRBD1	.	CASSLARGRSRNTEAFF	TGTGCCAGCAGCTTAGCCAGGGGGCGCAGCCGGAACACTGAAGCTTTCTTT
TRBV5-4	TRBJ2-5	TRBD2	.	CASGSSGGAGETQYF	TGTGCCAGCGGATCGAGCGGGGGGGCTGGGGAGACCCAGTACTTC
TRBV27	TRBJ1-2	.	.	CASSFAGVDYGYTF	TGTGCCAGCAGTTTTGCGGGCGTGGACTATGGCTACACCTTC
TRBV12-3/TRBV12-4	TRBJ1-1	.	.	CASSNNTEAFF	TGTGCCAGCAGTAATAACACTGAAGCTTTCTTT
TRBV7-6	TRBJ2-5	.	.	CASSRRTRGETQYF	TGTGCCAGCAGCCGCCGAACTAGGGGAGAGACCCAGTACTTC
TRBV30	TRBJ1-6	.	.	CAWSVRSSYNSPLHF	TGTGCCTGGAGTGTACGGAGCTCCTATAATTCACCCCTCCACTTT
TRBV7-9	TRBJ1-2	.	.	CASSLMLLSGGYTF	TGTGCCAGCAGCTTAATGTTGCTCTCGGGCGGCTACACCTTC
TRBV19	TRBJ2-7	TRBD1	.	CASSVRDRAYEQYF	TGTGCCAGTAGTGTCCGGGACAGGGCGTACGAGCAGTACTTC
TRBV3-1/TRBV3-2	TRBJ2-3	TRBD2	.	CASTPTSALSTDTQYF	TGTGCCAGCACCCCGACTAGCGCGCTTAGCACAGATACGCAGTATTTT
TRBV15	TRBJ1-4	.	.	CATSREGGTEKLFF	TGTGCCACCAGCAGAGAGGGGGGGACGGAAAAACTGTTTTTT
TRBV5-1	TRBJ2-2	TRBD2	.	CASSPSSGTNTGELFF	TGCGCCAGCAGCCCGTCTAGCGGGACGAACACCGGGGAGCTGTTTTTT
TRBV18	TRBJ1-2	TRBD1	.	CASSLQPWDRGGEANGYTF	TGTGCCAGCTCACTCCAGCCGTGGGACAGGGGAGGCGAGGCTAATGGCTACACCTTC